This T cell receptor beta chain comes out of a study of control samples from healthy donors and cancer patients. Clones were read by immunoSEQ multiplex PCR, and TCRdb kept only the in-frame ones, dropping some. This repertoire includes roughly 190,000 clones. The CDR3 is made up of 18 amino acids. CDR1 and CDR2 (germline): SGHTS, YDEGEE. The V and J ends lost 4 bases and 0 bases respectively, with 20 bases between them. The J gene is TRBJ1-5, the V gene TRBV5-8; a weak D match, TRBD1 (5 bases). The source of this sequence is a woman in her 30s in good health. Sequenced input: blood. CDR3 amino acids: CASSGGALLLYSNQPQHF. The CDR3 coding sequence is TGTGCCAGCAGCGGAGGGGCCCTCCTTCTCTATAGCAATCAGCCCCAGCATTTT.